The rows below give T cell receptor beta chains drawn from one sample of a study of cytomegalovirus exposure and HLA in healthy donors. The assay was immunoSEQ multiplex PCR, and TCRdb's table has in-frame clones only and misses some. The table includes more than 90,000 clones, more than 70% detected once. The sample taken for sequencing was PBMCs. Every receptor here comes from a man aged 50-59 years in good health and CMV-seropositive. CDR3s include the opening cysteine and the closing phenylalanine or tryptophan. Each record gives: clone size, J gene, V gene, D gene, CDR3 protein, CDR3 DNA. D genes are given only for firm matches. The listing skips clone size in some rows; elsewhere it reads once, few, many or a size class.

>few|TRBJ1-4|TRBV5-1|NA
CASSLGWGTRTDVLFF
TGCGCCAGCAGCTTGGGGTGGGGGACACGGACCGATGTACTGTTTTTT
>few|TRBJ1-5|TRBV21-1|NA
CASSKVGGFSNQPQHF
TGTGCCAGCAGCAAAGTAGGGGGTTTTAGCAATCAGCCCCAGCATTTT
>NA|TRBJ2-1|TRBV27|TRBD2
CASSPLRTSSDEQFF
TGTGCCAGCAGTCCCTTGCGGACTAGCAGCGATGAGCAGTTCTTC
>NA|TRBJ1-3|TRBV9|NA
CASSVAWGGSGNTIYF
TGTGCCAGCAGCGTAGCGTGGGGGGGCTCTGGAAACACCATATATTTT
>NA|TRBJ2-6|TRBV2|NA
CVRSATSGANVLTF
TGTGTCAGAAGCGCCACCTCTGGGGCCAACGTCCTGACTTTC
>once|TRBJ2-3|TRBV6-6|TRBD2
CASRSGSHTDTQYF
TGTGCCAGCAGGAGCGGGAGTCACACAGATACGCAGTATTTT
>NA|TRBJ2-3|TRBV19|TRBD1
CASSIQDRYTDTQYF
TGTGCCAGTAGTATCCAGGACAGGTACACAGATACGCAGTATTTT
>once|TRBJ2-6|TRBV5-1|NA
CASSSNRESSGANVLTF
TGCGCCAGCAGCTCGAACAGGGAGAGCTCTGGGGCCAACGTCCTGACTTTC
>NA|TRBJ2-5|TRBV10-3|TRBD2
CAISESIAGGSETQYF
TGTGCCATCAGTGAGTCGATTGCGGGAGGATCTGAGACCCAGTACTTC
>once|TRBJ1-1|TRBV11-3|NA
CASSLEVGATEAFF
TGTGCCAGCAGCTTAGAGGTAGGGGCCACTGAAGCTTTCTTT
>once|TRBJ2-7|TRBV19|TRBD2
CASSAGGSGGYEQYF
TGTGCCAGTAGTGCCGGGGGTAGCGGGGGTTACGAGCAGTACTTC
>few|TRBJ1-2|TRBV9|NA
CASSVEAAYGYTF
TGTGCCAGCAGCGTAGAAGCAGCGTATGGCTACACCTTC
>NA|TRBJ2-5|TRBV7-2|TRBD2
CASSLMGLAEETQYF
TGTGCCAGCAGCCTAATGGGACTAGCGGAAGAGACCCAGTACTTC
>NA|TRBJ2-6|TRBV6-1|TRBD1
CASRGQVGANVLTF
TGTGCCAGCAGGGGACAGGTTGGGGCCAACGTCCTGACTTTC
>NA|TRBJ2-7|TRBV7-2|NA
CASSLRLLADEQYF
TGTGCCAGCAGCTTACGGTTATTAGCGGACGAGCAGTACTTC
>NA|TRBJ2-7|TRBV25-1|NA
CASSVGGAVGEQYF
TGTGCCAGCAGTGTGGGGGGGGCTGTCGGTGAGCAGTACTTC
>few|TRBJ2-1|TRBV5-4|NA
CASSPGRSSYNEQFF
TGTGCCAGCAGCCCCGGTAGGAGCTCCTACAATGAGCAGTTCTTC
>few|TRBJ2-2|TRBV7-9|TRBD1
CASSIDREIVGELFF
TGTGCCAGCAGCATCGACAGGGAAATAGTTGGGGAGCTGTTTTTT
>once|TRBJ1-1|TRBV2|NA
CASRQGQNTEAFF
TGTGCCAGCAGACAGGGACAGAACACTGAAGCTTTCTTT
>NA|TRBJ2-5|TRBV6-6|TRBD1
CASSYGQGGIQETQYF
TGTGCCAGCAGCTACGGACAGGGAGGAATTCAAGAGACCCAGTACTTC
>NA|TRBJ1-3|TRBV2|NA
CASRQGPGNTIYF
TGTGCCAGCAGACAGGGACCTGGAAACACCATATATTTT
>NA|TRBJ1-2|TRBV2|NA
CASSESGGLVPNYGYTF
TGTGCCAGCAGTGAATCCGGGGGGCTTGTACCCAACTATGGCTACACCTTC
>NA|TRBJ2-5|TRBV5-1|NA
CASSPDPGQETQYF
TGCGCCAGCTCTCCTGACCCGGGGCAAGAGACCCAGTACTTC
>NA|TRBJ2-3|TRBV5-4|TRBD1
CASSLSPRGRRRADTQYF
TGTGCCAGCAGCTTGTCCCCCAGGGGGCGTCGAAGAGCGGATACGCAGTATTTT
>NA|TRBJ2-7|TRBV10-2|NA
CASSEDTPYEQYF
TGCGCCAGCAGTGAGGACACCCCCTACGAGCAGTACTTC
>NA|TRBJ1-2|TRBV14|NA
CASSPPSNRDGYTF
TGTGCCAGCAGCCCACCATCAAACAGGGATGGCTACACCTTC
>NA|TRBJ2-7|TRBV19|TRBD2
CASSPLAGLSYEQYF
TGTGCCAGTAGTCCGCTAGCGGGGCTCTCCTACGAGCAGTACTTC
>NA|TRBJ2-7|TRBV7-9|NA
CASSFGGLSYEQYF
TGTGCCAGCAGCTTTGGAGGGCTATCTTACGAGCAGTACTTC
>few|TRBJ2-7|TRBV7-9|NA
CASSFLLGRGAEQYF
TGTGCCAGCAGCTTTCTCCTCGGGAGAGGCGCCGAGCAGTACTTC
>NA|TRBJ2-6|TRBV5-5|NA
CASSLGVVSGANVLTF
TGTGCCAGCAGCTTGGGCGTCGTCTCTGGGGCCAACGTCCTGACTTTC
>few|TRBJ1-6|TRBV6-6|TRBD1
CASSRTGEAYNSPLHF
TGTGCCAGCAGCCGCACAGGGGAAGCCTATAATTCACCCCTCCACTTT
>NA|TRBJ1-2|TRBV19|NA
CASSIGDTTNYGYTF
TGTGCCAGTAGTATAGGGGACACAACTAACTATGGCTACACCTTC
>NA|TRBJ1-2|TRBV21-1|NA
CASSKWYSNPFYGYTF
TGTGCCAGCAGCAAATGGTACTCCAACCCCTTCTATGGCTACACCTTC
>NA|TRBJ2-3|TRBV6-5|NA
CASSYSSGSSTDTQYF
TGTGCCAGCAGTTACTCGTCTGGCTCGTCCACAGATACGCAGTATTTT
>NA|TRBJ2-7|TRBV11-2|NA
CASSSPTGPFHEQYF
TGTGCCAGCAGCTCCCCTACTGGGCCTTTCCACGAGCAGTACTTC
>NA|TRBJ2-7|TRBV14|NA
CASSPWVGAYEQYF
TGTGCCAGCAGCCCTTGGGTCGGGGCCTACGAGCAGTACTTC
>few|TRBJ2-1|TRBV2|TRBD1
CASSLGQGLNNEQFF
TGTGCCAGCAGTCTAGGACAGGGCTTGAACAATGAGCAGTTCTTC
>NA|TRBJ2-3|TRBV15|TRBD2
CATSRAAGGPSDTQYF
TGTGCCACCAGCAGAGCGGCGGGAGGGCCCTCAGATACGCAGTATTTT